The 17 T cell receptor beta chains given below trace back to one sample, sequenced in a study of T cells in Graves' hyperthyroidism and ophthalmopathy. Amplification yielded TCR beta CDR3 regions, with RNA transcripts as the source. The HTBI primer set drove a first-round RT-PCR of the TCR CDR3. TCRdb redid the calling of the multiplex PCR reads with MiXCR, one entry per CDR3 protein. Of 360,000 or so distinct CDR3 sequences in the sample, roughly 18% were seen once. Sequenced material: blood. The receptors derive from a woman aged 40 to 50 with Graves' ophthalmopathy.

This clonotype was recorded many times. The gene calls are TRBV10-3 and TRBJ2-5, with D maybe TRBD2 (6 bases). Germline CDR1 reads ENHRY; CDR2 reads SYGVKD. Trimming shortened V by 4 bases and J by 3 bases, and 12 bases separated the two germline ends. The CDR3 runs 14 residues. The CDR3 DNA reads TGTGCCATCAGTGGGGGACTCCTCGAAGAGACCCAGTACTTC. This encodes CAISGGLLEETQYF.

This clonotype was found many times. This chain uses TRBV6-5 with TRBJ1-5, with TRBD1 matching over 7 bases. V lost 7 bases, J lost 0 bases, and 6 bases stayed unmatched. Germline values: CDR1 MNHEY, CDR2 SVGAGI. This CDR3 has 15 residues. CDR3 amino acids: CASKGTADSNQPQHF. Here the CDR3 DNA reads TGTGCCAGCAAAGGGACAGCGGATAGCAATCAGCCCCAGCATTTT.

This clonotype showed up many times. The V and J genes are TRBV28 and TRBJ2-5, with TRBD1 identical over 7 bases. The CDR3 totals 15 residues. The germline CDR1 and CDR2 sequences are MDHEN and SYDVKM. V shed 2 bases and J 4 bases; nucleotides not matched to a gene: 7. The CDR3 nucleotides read TGTGCCAGCAGTTTAGGACAGGTCAGGGGAGAGACCCAGTACTTC. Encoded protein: CASSLGQVRGETQYF.

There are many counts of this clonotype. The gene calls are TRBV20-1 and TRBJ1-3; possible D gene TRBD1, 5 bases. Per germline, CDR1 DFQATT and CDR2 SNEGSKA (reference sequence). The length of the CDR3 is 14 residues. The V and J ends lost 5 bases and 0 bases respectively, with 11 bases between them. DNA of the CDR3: TGCAGTGCTCGCCGGGACCTCTCTGGAAACACCATATATTTT. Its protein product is CSARRDLSGNTIYF.

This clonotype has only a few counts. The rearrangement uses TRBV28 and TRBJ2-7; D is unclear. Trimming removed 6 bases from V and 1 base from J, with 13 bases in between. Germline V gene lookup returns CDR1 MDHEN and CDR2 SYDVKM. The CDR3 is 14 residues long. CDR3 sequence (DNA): TGTGCCAGCAGGCCGGGCAGTCTTTCCTACGAGCAGTACTTC. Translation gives CASRPGSLSYEQYF.

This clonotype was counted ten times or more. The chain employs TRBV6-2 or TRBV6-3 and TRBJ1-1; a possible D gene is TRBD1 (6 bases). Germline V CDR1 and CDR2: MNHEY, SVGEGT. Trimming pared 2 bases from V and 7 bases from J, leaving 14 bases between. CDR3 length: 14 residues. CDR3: CASSYSRGLGEAFF. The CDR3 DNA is TGTGCCAGCAGTTACAGCAGGGGTTTGGGTGAAGCTTTCTTT.

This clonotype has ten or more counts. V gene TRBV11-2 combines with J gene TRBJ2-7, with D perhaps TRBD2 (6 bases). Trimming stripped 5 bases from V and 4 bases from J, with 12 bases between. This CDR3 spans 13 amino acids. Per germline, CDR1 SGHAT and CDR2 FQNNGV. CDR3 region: CASSPVTRYEQYF. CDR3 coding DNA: TGTGCCAGCAGCCCGGTGACTAGGTACGAGCAGTACTTC.

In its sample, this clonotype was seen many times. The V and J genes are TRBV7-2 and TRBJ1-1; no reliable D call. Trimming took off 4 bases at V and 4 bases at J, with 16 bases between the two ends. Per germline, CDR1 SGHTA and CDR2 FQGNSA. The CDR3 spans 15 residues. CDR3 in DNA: TGTGCCAGCAGCTCTAACCCCAAGAGAGGCACTGAAGCTTTCTTT. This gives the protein CASSSNPKRGTEAFF. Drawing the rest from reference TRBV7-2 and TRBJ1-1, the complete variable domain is GAGVSQSPSNKVTEKGKDVELRCDPISGHTALYWYRQSLGQGLEFLIYFQGNSAPDKSGLPSDRFSAERTGGSVSTLTIQRTQQEDSAVYLCASSSNPKRGTEAFFGQGTRLTVV.

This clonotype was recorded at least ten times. CDR3 sequence: CASSWGYLSYEQYF. CDR3 bases: TGTGCCAGCAGTTGGGGGTACCTCTCCTACGAGCAGTACTTC. The J gene is TRBJ2-7, the V gene TRBV6-2 or TRBV6-3; D assignment may be TRBD1 or TRBD2 (5 bases each). The ends were cut back, 4 bases at V and 0 bases at J, with 10 bases in the middle. The CDR3 is 14 amino acids. Germline CDR1 MNHEY, CDR2 SVGEGT.

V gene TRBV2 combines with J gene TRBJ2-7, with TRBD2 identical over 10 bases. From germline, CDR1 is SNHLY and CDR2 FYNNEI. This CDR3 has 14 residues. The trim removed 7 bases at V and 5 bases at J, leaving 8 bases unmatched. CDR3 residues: CASTLTSGWDEQYF. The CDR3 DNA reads TGTGCCAGCACCTTGACTAGCGGGTGGGACGAGCAGTACTTC.

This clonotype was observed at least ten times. CDR3 DNA: TGTGCCAGCAGACGACGGGAGAGGGAGACCCAGTACTTC. Translating it yields CASRRRERETQYF. The gene calls are TRBV28 and TRBJ2-5, with D perhaps TRBD2 (6 bases). Trimming left V 6 bases short and J 5 bases short, with 13 bases between. The CDR3 has 13 amino acids. Germline values: CDR1 MDHEN, CDR2 SYDVKM.

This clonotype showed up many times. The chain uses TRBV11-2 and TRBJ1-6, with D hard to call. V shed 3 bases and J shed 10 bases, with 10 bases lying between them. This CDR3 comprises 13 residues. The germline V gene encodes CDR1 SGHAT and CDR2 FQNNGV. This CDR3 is CASSLEGGSPLHF. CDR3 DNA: TGTGCCAGCAGCTTGGAGGGAGGATCACCCCTCCACTTT.

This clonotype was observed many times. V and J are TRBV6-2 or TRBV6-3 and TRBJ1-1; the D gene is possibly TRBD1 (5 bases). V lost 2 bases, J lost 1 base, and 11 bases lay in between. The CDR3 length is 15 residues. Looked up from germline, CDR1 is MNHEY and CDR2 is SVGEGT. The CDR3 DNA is TGTGCCAGCAGTTACCAGGGAGCACCGAACACTGAAGCTTTCTTT. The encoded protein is CASSYQGAPNTEAFF.

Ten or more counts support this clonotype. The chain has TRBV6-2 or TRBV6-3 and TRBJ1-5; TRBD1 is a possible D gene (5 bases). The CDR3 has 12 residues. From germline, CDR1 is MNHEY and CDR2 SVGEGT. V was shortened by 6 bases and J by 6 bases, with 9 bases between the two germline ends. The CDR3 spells CASREGIQPQHF. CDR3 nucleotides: TGTGCCAGCAGGGAGGGGATTCAGCCCCAGCATTTT.

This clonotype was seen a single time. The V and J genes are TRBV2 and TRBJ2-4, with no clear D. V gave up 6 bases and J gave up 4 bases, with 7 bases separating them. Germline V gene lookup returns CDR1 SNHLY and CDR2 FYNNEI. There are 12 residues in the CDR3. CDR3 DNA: TGTGCCAGCAGCCTGGAAAAAAACATTCAGTACTTC. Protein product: CASSLEKNIQYF.

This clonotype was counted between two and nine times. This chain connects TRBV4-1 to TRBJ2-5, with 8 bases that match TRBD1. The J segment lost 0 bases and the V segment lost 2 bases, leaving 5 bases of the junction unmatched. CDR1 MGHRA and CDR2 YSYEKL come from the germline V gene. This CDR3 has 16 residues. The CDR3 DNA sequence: TGCGCCAGCAGCCAACAGGGGGCCAGGGACCAAGAGACCCAGTACTTC. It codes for CASSQQGARDQETQYF.

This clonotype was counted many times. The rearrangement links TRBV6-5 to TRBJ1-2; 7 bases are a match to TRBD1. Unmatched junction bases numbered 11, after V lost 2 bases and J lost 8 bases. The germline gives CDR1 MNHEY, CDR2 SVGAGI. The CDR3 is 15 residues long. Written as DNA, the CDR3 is TGTGCCAGCAGTTACCCCCTGGACAGGAAGATCGGCTACACCTTC. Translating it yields CASSYPLDRKIGYTF.